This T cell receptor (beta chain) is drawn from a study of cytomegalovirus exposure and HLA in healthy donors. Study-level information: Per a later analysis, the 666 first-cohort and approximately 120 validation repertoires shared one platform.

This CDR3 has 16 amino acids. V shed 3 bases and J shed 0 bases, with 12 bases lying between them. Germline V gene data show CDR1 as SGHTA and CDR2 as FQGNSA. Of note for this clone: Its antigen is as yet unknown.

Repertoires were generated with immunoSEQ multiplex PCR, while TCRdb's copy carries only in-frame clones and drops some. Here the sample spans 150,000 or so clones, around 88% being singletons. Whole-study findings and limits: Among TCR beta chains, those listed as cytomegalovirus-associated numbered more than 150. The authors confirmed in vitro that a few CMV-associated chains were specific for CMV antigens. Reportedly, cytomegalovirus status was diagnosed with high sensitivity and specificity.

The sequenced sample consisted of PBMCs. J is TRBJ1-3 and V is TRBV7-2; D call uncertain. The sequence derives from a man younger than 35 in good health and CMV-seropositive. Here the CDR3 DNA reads TGTGCCAGCAGCTTCGACGGGATCCTCTCTGGAAACACCATATATTTT. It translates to CASSFDGILSGNTIYF. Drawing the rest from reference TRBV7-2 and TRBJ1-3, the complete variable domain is GAGVSQSPSNKVTEKGKDVELRCDPISGHTALYWYRQSLGQGLEFLIYFQGNSAPDKSGLPSDRFSAERTGGSVSTLTIQRTQQEDSAVYLCASSFDGILSGNTIYFGEGSWLTVV.